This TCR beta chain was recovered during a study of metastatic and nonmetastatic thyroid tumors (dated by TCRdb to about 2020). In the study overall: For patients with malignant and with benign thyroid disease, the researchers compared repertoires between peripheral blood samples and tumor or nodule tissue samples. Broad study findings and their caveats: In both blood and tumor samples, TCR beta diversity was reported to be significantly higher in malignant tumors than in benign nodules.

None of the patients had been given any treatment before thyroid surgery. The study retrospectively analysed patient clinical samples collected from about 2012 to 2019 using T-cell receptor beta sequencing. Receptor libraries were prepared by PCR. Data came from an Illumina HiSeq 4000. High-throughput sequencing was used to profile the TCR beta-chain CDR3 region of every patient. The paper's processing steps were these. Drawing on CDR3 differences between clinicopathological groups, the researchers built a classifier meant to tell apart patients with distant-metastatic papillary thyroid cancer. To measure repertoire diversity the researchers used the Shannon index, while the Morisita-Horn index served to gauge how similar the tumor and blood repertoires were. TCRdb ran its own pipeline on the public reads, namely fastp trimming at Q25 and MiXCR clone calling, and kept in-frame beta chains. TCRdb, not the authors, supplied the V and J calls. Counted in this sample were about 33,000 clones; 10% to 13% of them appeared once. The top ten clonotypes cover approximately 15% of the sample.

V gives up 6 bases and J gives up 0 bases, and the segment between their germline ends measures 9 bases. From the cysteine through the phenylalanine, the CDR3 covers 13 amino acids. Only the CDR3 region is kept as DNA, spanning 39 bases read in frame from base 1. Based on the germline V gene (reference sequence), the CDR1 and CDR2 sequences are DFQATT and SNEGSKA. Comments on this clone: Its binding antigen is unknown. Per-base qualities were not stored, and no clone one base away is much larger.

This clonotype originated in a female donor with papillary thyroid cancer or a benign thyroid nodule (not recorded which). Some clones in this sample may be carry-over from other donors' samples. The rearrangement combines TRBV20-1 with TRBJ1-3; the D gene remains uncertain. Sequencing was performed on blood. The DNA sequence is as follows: TGCAGTGCGCCGGAGAGCTCTGGAAACACCATATATTTT. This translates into CSAPESSGNTIYF.